Detailed here is one T cell receptor beta chain. What it recognizes is unknown. Specified time point: patch test 1, 2 weeks after DPC sensitization. Treatment denoted: therapeutic diphenylcyclopropenone sensitization with weekly scalp DPC. The sample originates from a study of human T cells and chemical hapten exposure. Findings of the study overall: A positive correlation with patch test score was found for PT1 expanded TCR counts. The number of TCRs above 1 in 1000 frequency did not change after DPC sensitization. The study found expanded TCRs formed significantly more large CDR3 similarity clusters than controls.

V was clipped by 5 bases and J by 4 bases, with 15 bases between them. CDR3 length: 15 residues. Authors' analysis steps: Sequenced samples showed a median of approximately 96,000 TCRs each, with counts running from around 24,000 to 710,000. MiXCR, applied by TCRdb to the RACE reads, yields one record per CDR3 protein. The V and J calls here are based on TCRdb, not the publication. The sample has some 83,000 distinct CDR3 sequences, around 10% seen once. The sequenced sample was whole blood, obtained in connection with sensitization to the hapten diphenylcyclopropenone (DPC). The V call is TRBV12-3 or TRBV12-4, the J call TRBJ2-4; TRBD1 is a possible D gene (6 bases). This TCR was recovered from a woman in her 50s with alopecia areata. Some clones in this sample may be carry-over from other donors' samples. The DNA of the CDR3 is TGTGCCAGCAGTCCCGGGACAACGATTAAAAACATTCAGTACTTC. This codes for CASSPGTTIKNIQYF.